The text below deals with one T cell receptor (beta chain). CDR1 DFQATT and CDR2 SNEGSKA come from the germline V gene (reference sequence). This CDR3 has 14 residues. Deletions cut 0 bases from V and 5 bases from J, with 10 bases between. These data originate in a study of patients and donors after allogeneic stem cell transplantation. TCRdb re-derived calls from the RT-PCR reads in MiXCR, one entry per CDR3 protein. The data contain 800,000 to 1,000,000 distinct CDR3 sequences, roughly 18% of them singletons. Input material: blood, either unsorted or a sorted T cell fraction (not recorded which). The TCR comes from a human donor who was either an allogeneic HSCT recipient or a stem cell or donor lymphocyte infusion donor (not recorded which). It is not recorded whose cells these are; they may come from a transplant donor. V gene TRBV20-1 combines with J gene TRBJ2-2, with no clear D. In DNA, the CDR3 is TGCAGTGCTAGAGAGAGGTTTAGTACCGGGGAGCTGTTTTTT. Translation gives CSARERFSTGELFF.